This TCR beta chain was recorded in a study of T cells in tuberculosis. This CDR3 is built from 16 residues. V lost 3 bases, J lost 1 base, and 6 bases stayed unmatched. Assay: immunoSEQ multiplex PCR; the TCRdb copy retains only in-frame clones and omits some. The table has 30,000 to 35,000 clones, about nine tenths seen once. The receptor's source is a donor aged 5 to 30 with latent tuberculosis or without tuberculosis infection. Some clones in this sample may be carry-over from other donors' samples. The chain is built from TRBV5-3 and TRBJ2-7, with 11 nucleotides matching TRBD2. Being an ORF, TRBV5-3 has a function that is uncertain. What was sequenced was PBMCs. As DNA, the CDR3 is TGTGCCAGAAGCTGGGCCGGGACTAGCGGTTCCTACGAGCAGTACTTC. This codes for CARSWAGTSGSYEQYF.